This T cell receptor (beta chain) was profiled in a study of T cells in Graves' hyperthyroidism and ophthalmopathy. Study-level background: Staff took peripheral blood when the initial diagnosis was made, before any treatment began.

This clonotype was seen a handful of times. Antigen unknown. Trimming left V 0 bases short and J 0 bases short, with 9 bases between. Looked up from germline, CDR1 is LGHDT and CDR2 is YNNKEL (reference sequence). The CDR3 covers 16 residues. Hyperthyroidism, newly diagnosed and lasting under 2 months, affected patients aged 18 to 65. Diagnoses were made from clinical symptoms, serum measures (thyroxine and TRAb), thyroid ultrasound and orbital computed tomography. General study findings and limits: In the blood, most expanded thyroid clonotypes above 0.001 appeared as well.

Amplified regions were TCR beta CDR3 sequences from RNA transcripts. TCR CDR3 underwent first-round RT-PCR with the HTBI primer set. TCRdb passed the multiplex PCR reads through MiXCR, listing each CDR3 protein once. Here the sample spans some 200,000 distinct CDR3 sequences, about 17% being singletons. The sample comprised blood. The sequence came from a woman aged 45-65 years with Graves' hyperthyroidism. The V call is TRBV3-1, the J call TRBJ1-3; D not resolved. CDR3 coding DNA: TGTGCCAGCAGCCAAGATCCTGGGGACTCTGGAAACACCATATATTTT. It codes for CASSQDPGDSGNTIYF.